The rows below give T cell receptor beta chains drawn from one sample of a study of T cell repertoires in cytomegalovirus infection. TCRdb re-analysed the reads in MiXCR, keeping a single row per CDR3 protein. The sample includes under 50,000 distinct CDR3 sequences, roughly 22% of them seen just once. No antigens are known for them. This material consisted of CD8+ T cells from cultured PBMCs, taken from culture after CMV antigen stimulation. These receptors were taken from a human donor in good health (CMV status not recorded). Some clones in this sample may be carry-over from other donors' samples. The CDR3 runs from the conserved cysteine through the conserved F or W. D genes are given only for firm matches. Clone size, where shown, is once, few, many, or a class for clones that have expanded.

d_gene,j_gene,v_gene,abundance,len,CDR3nt,CDR3aa
-,TRBJ2-3,TRBV6-8,-,16,TGTGCCAGCAGTTACTCTTCCGCGATGACCACAGATACGCAGTATTTT,CASSYSSAMTTDTQYF
TRBD1,TRBJ1-1,TRBV7-3,-,18,TGTGCCAGCAGCTTACCGGGACAGGTGCTGACAATGAACACTGAAGCTTTCTTT,CASSLPGQVLTMNTEAFF
-,TRBJ2-1,TRBV6-5,-,16,TGTGCCCGCAGTCTCTCAAGAGGACAGACGGACAATGAGCAGTTCTTC,CARSLSRGQTDNEQFF
TRBD2,TRBJ2-1,TRBV27,-,15,TGTGCCAGCAGTTCGCCGGGACTAGCGGGCAATGAGCAGTTCTTC,CASSSPGLAGNEQFF
-,TRBJ2-5,TRBV7-2,few,17,TGTGCCAGCAGCTTTGGGACATCTTTAGGGAGGGGAGAGACCCAGTACTTC,CASSFGTSLGRGETQYF
-,TRBJ2-1,TRBV11-1,few,16,TGTGCCAGCAGCCCTTGGAGGGAGAGGGTCTACAATGAGCAGTTCTTC,CASSPWRERVYNEQFF
-,TRBJ2-6,TRBV29-1,many,15,TGCAGCGCAATTCCCATCCTCGGTGGGGCCAACGTCCTGACTTTC,CSAIPILGGANVLTF
TRBD1,TRBJ2-2,TRBV23-1,-,15,TGCGCCAGCAGAGGACAGGGGGCGGACACCGGGGAGCTGTTTTTT,CASRGQGADTGELFF
-,TRBJ2-2,TRBV7-9,few,16,TGTGCCAGCAGCTTAGTCGTCGGGGCGAACACCGGGGAGCTGTTTTTT,CASSLVVGANTGELFF
-,TRBJ2-7,TRBV12-3/TRBV12-4,-,12,TGTGCCAGCAGTTTGAGAGCCTACGAGCAGTACTTC,CASSLRAYEQYF
-,TRBJ2-1,TRBV7-9,-,14,TGTGCCAGCAGCTCCGGCGGCTCCTACAATGAGCAGTTCTTC,CASSSGGSYNEQFF
-,TRBJ2-3,TRBV7-9,-,12,TGTGCCAGCAGCTTAGCTACAGATACGCAGTATTTT,CASSLATDTQYF
TRBD1,TRBJ2-7,TRBV7-2,-,16,TGTGCCAGCAGTACCGGGACAGGTCAGGAGTTTTACGAGCAGTACTTC,CASSTGTGQEFYEQYF
-,TRBJ2-1,TRBV7-8,-,15,TGTGCCAGCAGCTCCCTCCAGAGGGATACGGATGAGCAGTTCTTC,CASSSLQRDTDEQFF
-,TRBJ1-1,TRBV3-1,-,13,TGTGCCAGCAGCCAAGCGGGGGGCGCTGAAGCTTTCTTT,CASSQAGGAEAFF
TRBD1,TRBJ2-4,TRBV3-1,once,14,TGTGCCAGCAGCCAAACGGACAGTAGGGACAGTCAGTACTTC,CASSQTDSRDSQYF
-,TRBJ2-3,TRBV5-4,few,15,TGTGCCAGCAGCTTTAACAGGGATAGCACAGATACGCAGTATTTT,CASSFNRDSTDTQYF
-,TRBJ2-1,TRBV29-1,-,11,TGCAGCGTTGAAAGGAGGCGGGAACAGTTCTTC,CSVERRREQFF
-,TRBJ2-7,TRBV7-2,-,15,TGTGCCAGCAGCTGGTCACAGGGAGTTGGCTACGAGCAGTACTTC,CASSWSQGVGYEQYF
TRBD1,TRBJ2-4,TRBV6-2/TRBV6-3,once,12,TGTGCCAGCAGTTCGGGACAGGTCGTTCAGTACTTC,CASSSGQVVQYF
TRBD2,TRBJ2-7,TRBV7-2,few,16,TGTGCCAGCAGCTTAGAACTAGCGGGAGCCTTGTACGAGCAGTACTTC,CASSLELAGALYEQYF
-,TRBJ2-7,TRBV12-3/TRBV12-4,many,14,TGTGCCAGCAGTTGGACCGACGGATCCTACGAGCAGTACTTC,CASSWTDGSYEQYF
-,TRBJ2-6,TRBV12-5,few,20,TGTGCTAGTGGTTTGGTACTTTCGGGGACGTTTGGCTCTGGGGCCAACGTCCTGACTTTC,CASGLVLSGTFGSGANVLTF
TRBD1,TRBJ1-4,TRBV7-2,-,16,TGTGCCAGCAGCTTAACTCACGGACAGGGAGGGAAAAAACTGTTTTTT,CASSLTHGQGGKKLFF
-,TRBJ2-3,TRBV7-2,-,14,TGTGCCAGCAGCTCCATGGAGGGTACAGATACGCAGTATTTT,CASSSMEGTDTQYF
TRBD2,TRBJ2-7,TRBV7-8,-,17,TGTGCCAGCAGCCAGAATCCGGGACTAGCGGACCGCTACGAGCAGTACTTC,CASSQNPGLADRYEQYF
-,TRBJ1-6,TRBV12-3/TRBV12-4,-,16,TGTGCCAGCAGTTTGCGCAGACAGCCGTTTGATTCACCCCTCCACTTT,CASSLRRQPFDSPLHF
TRBD1,TRBJ2-6,TRBV7-2,few,16,TGTGCCAGCAGCTTACTAGGGGGCGGTGGGGCCAACGTCCTGACTTTC,CASSLLGGGGANVLTF
-,TRBJ2-1,TRBV12-3/TRBV12-4,-,11,TGTGCCGGCAGCCCTCGGGGCGGGCAGTTCTTC,CAGSPRGGQFF
TRBD2,TRBJ2-4,TRBV29-1,few,15,TGCAGCGTTGCGGGGGGACTACTAGCCAAAAACATTCAGTACTTC,CSVAGGLLAKNIQYF
TRBD2,TRBJ2-5,TRBV7-2,few,17,TGTGCCAGCAGCTTACTAGCGGGAGCGTGGTTAAGGGAGACCCAGTACTTC,CASSLLAGAWLRETQYF
-,TRBJ2-2,TRBV28,-,16,TGTGCCAGCAGTCTCCCGGGGGAGGTTCCTGCCGGGGAGCTGTTTTTT,CASSLPGEVPAGELFF
TRBD1,TRBJ1-1,TRBV15,few,16,TGTGCCACCAGCAGAGGACAGGGGGACATGAACACTGAAGCTTTCTTT,CATSRGQGDMNTEAFF
-,TRBJ2-1,TRBV14,many,13,TGTGCCAGCAGCCTCTACCGCGAGGATGAGCAGTTCTTC,CASSLYREDEQFF
-,TRBJ2-4,TRBV7-6,few,12,TGTGCCAGCAGCCGACCCAAAAACATTCAGTACTTC,CASSRPKNIQYF
TRBD2,TRBJ2-1,TRBV7-2,-,17,TGTGCCAGCAGCCGCGGGTGGCGGGAGGGGGACTACAATGAGCAGTTCTTC,CASSRGWREGDYNEQFF
TRBD1,TRBJ2-7,TRBV7-2,-,16,TGTGCCAGCAGCGGGGGGGACAGGGGAGATCCCTACGAGCAGTACTTC,CASSGGDRGDPYEQYF
-,TRBJ2-5,TRBV7-8,-,15,TGTGCCAGCAGCCCCGACGGGGCAAACCAAGAGACCCAGTACTTC,CASSPDGANQETQYF
-,TRBJ1-2,TRBV6-1,-,15,TGTGCCAGCAGTCTAAACCGAGGGACAACCTATGGCTACACCTTC,CASSLNRGTTYGYTF
-,TRBJ1-3,TRBV6-2/TRBV6-3,-,14,TGTGCCAGCAGATCGAGGGGTACTGGAAACACCATATATTTT,CASRSRGTGNTIYF
-,TRBJ1-5,TRBV7-2,-,17,TGTGCCAGCAGCAATAGAGCCCAGGTTGGCAGAAGGGAGCCCCAGCATTTT,CASSNRAQVGRREPQHF
TRBD1,TRBJ2-7,TRBV6-2/TRBV6-3,once,16,TGTGCCAGCAGTTACTCGGGCAGGGGGCCCTCCTACGAGCAGTACTTC,CASSYSGRGPSYEQYF
-,TRBJ1-1,TRBV4-1,many,14,TGCGCCAGCAGCCAAACTGTCATGAACACTGAAGCTTTCTTT,CASSQTVMNTEAFF
-,TRBJ2-1,TRBV6-2/TRBV6-3,-,15,TGTGCCAGCAGTTATAGTAGAGATTCCTACAATGAGCAGTTCTTC,CASSYSRDSYNEQFF
TRBD2,TRBJ2-5,TRBV7-2,-,16,TGTGCCAGCAGCCCCCAGCTAGCGGGGGGGCAAAAGACCCAGTACTTC,CASSPQLAGGQKTQYF
-,TRBJ1-2,TRBV7-6,-,12,TGTGCCAGCAGCTTGGGGGACGCGGGCTACACCTTC,CASSLGDAGYTF
-,TRBJ2-5,TRBV12-3/TRBV12-4,-,14,TGTGCCAGCAAACCGGTAGGGCGGCAAGAGACCCAGTACTTC,CASKPVGRQETQYF
-,TRBJ1-2,TRBV11-1,few,15,TGTGCCAGCAGCGCCCACGTTAACGGCAACTATGGCTACACCTTC,CASSAHVNGNYGYTF
-,TRBJ2-1,TRBV12-3/TRBV12-4,-,11,TGTGCCAGCAGTGGTTGGAATGAGCAGTTCTTC,CASSGWNEQFF
-,TRBJ1-1,TRBV7-6,once,13,TGTGCCAGCAGCTTGACAGCTAACACTGAAGCTTTCTTT,CASSLTANTEAFF